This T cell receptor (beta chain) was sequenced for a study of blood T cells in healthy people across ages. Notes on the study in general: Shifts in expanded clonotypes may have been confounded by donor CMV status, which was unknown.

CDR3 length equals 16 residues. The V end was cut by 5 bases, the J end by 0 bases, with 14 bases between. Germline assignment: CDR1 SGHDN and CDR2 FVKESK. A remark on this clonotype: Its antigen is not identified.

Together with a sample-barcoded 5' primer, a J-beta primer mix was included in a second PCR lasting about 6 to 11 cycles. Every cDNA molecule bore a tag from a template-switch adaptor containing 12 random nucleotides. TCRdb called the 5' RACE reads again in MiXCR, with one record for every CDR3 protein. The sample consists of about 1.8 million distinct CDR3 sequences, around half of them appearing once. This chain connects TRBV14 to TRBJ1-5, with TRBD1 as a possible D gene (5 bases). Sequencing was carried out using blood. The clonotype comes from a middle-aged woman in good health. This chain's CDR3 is CASSFRGVYSNQPQHF. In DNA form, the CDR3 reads TGTGCCAGCAGCTTTAGGGGCGTATATAGCAATCAGCCCCAGCATTTT. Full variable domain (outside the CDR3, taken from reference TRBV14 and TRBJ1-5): EAGVTQFPSHSVIEKGQTVTLRCDPISGHDNLYWYRRVMGKEIKFLLHFVKESKQDESGMPNNRFLAERTGGTYSTLKVQPAELEDSGVYFCASSFRGVYSNQPQHFGDGTRLSIL.